This TCR beta chain was captured by sequencing in a study of blood T cell repertoires in COVID-19. Overall study: Nucleic acid was either cDNA or gDNA, and it came from T cells, B-cell-depleted T cells, or PBMCs.

The CDR3 runs 14 residues. Trimming stripped 6 bases from V and 0 bases from J, with 12 bases between. Germline V CDR1 and CDR2: SNHLY, FYNNEI. Libraries were prepared by immunoSEQ multiplex PCR; TCRdb keeps only in-frame clonotypes and omits some of them. The sample yields about 360,000 clones, 87% seen once. This clone was recorded once. This TCR was recovered from a man aged 25 to 40 who had recovered from COVID-19. The material sequenced was PBMCs or T cells enriched from blood (not recorded which). The rearrangement uses TRBV2 and TRBJ2-7; perhaps TRBD2 as D (5 bases). The CDR3 here is CASRVATSSYEQYF. CDR3 coding DNA: TGTGCCAGCAGGGTAGCGACGAGCTCCTACGAGCAGTACTTC.